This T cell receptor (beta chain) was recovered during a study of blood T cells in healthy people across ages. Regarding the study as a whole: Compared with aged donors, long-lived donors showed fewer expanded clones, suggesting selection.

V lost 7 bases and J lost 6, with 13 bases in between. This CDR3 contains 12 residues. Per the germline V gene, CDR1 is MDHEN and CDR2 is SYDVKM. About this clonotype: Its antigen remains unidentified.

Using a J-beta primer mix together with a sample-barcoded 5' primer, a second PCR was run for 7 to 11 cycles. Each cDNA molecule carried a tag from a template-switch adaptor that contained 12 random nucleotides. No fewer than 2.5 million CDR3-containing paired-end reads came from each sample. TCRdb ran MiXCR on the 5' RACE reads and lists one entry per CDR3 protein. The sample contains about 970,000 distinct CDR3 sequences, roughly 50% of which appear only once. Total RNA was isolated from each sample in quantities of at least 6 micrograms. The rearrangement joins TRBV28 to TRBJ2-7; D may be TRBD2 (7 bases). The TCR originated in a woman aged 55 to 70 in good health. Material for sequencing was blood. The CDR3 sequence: CASKEGGGEQYF. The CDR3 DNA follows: TGTGCCAGCAAGGAGGGAGGGGGCGAGCAGTACTTC. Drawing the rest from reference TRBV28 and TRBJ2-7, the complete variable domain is DVKVTQSSRYLVKRTGEKVFLECVQDMDHENMFWYRQDPGLGLRLIYFSYDVKMKEKGDIPEGYSVSREKKERFSLILESASTNQTSMYLCASKEGGGEQYFGPGTRLTVT.